This T cell receptor beta chain is drawn from a study of CD8+ T cells in alopecia areata. TCR sequencing used cDNA made by reverse transcription of extracted RNA. Generated by immunoSEQ multiplex PCR, the TCRdb table keeps only in-frame clones and is missing some. The table lists approximately 140,000 clones, roughly 50% of them singletons. The sample holds one count of this clone. The J segment lost 7 bases and the V segment lost 7 bases, leaving 4 bases of the junction unmatched. This CDR3 region has 12 residues. The V gene's germline CDR1 is SQVTM and CDR2 ANQGSEA. Alopecia areata patients provided lesional scalp punch biopsies and peripheral blood, both collected for the study.

The clonotype originates from a human donor with alopecia areata. The J gene is TRBJ2-2, the V gene TRBV29-1; 9 nucleotides agree with TRBD1. The sample consisted of CD4+ T cells sorted from blood. The CDR3 here is CSARQGVGELFF. The CDR3 coding sequence is TGCAGCGCTAGACAGGGGGTCGGGGAGCTGTTTTTT.